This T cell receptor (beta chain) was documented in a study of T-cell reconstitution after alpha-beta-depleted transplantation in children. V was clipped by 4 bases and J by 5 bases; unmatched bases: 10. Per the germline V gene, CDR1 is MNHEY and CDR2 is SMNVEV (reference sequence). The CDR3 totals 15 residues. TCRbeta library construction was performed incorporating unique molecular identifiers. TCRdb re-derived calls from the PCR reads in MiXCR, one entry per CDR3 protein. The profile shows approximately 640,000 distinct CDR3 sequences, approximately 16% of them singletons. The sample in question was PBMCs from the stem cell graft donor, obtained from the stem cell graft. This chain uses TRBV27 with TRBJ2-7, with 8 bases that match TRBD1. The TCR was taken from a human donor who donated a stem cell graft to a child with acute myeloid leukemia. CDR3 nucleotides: TGTGCCAGCAGTTCGGACAGGGAATGGGTCCACGAGCAGTACTTC. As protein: CASSSDREWVHEQYF.